Listed here are 6 T cell receptor beta chains from one sample, sequenced in a study of control samples from healthy donors and cancer patients. The table came from immunoSEQ multiplex PCR; TCRdb's copy has only in-frame clones and leaves some out. The table shows 100,000 to 150,000 clones, with 80% to 90% occurring only once. Sequenced sample: blood. Every receptor here comes from a man in his 60s in good health.

This sequence joins TRBV9 and TRBJ1-3; D not certain. Trimming took 0 bases from V and 0 from J, leaving 10 bases between them. Germline values: CDR1 SGDLS, CDR2 YYNGEE. The CDR3 is 16 amino acids. This chain's CDR3 is CASSVGRTISGNTIYF. As DNA, the CDR3 is TGTGCCAGCAGCGTAGGCAGGACCATCTCTGGAAACACCATATATTTT.

CDR3 bases: TGTGCCAGTAGTATTGTAGGGGCGTATGGCTACACCTTC. It encodes CASSIVGAYGYTF. This chain uses TRBV19 with TRBJ1-2; possible D gene TRBD1, 5 bases. The germline V gene has CDR1 LNHDA and CDR2 SQIVND (reference sequence). The V gene lost 3 bases and the J gene lost 5 bases, with 10 bases spanning the gap. This CDR3 region has 13 residues. The whole variable domain, remainder taken from reference TRBV19 and TRBJ1-2, is DGGITQSPKYLFRKEGQNVTLSCEQNLNHDAMYWYRQDPGQGLRLIYYSQIVNDFQKGDIAEGYSVSREKKESFPLTVTSAQKNPTAFYLCASSIVGAYGYTFGSGTRLTVV.

The chain uses TRBV10-3 and TRBJ2-7; perhaps TRBD1 as D (5 bases). The ends were cut back, 6 bases at V and 6 bases at J, with 12 bases in the middle. The CDR3 runs 12 residues. The germline V gene encodes CDR1 ENHRY and CDR2 SYGVKD. CDR3 protein: CAIRGPTAEQYF. The CDR3 DNA reads TGTGCCATCAGGGGGCCTACAGCCGAGCAGTACTTC.

The V call is TRBV10-2, the J call TRBJ1-6, with 9 positions matching TRBD1. There are 16 residues in the CDR3. V shed 3 bases, J shed 10 bases, and the junction held 10 bases outside the gene matches. The germline V gene encodes CDR1 WSHSY and CDR2 SAAADI. The CDR3 DNA reads as TGCGCCAGCAGTGATTCGCGACAGGGGGTAGGCTCACCCCTCCACTTT. Translation gives CASSDSRQGVGSPLHF.

The chain is built from TRBV2 and TRBJ2-2, with 14 bases fitting TRBD2. V lost 5 bases to trimming and J lost 8 bases; unmatched junction nucleotides: 7. The CDR3 runs 16 residues. Germline V CDR1 and CDR2: SNHLY, FYNNEI. The CDR3 nucleotides read TGTGCCAGCAGTACCGGGACTAGCGGGGGAGGAGGGGAGCTGTTTTTT. Protein sequence: CASSTGTSGGGGELFF.

V gene TRBV6-5 combines with J gene TRBJ1-1; D is unresolved. Trimming shortened V by 2 bases and J by 1 base, and 11 bases separated the two germline ends. CDR1 MNHEY and CDR2 SVGAGI come from the germline V gene. This CDR3 has 15 amino acids. In nucleotides, the CDR3 is TGTGCCAGCAGTTACGGCGCCCTTACGAACACTGAAGCTTTCTTT. Translated, it gives CASSYGALTNTEAFF.